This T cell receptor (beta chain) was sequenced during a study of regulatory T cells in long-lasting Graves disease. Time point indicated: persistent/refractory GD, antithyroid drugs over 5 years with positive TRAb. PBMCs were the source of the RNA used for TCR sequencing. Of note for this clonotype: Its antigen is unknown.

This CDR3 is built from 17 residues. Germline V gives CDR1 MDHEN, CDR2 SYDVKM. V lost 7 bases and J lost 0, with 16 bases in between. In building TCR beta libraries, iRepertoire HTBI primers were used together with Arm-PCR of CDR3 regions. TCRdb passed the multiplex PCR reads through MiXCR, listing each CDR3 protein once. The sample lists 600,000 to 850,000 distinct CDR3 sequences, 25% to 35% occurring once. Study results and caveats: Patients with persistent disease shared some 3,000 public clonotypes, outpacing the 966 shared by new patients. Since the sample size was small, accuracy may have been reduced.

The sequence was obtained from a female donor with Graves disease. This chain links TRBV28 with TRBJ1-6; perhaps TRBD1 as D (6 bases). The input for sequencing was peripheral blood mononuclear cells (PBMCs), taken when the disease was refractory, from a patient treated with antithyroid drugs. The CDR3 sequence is CASKTLQGSSYNSPLHF. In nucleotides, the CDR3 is TGTGCCAGCAAAACTCTTCAGGGGAGCTCCTATAATTCACCCCTCCACTTT.